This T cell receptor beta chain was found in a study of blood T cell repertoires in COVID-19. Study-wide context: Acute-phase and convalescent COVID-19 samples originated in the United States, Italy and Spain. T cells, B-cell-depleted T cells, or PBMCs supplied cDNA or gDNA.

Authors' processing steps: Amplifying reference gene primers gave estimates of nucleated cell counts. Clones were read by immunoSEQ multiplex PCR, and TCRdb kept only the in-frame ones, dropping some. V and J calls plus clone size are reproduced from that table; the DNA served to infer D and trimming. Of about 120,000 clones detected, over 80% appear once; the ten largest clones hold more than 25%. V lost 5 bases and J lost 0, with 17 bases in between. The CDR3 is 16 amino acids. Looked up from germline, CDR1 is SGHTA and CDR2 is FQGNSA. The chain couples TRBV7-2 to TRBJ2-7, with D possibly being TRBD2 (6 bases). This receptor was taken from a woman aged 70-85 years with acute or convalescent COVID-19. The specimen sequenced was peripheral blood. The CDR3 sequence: CASSRAWTKSSYEQYF. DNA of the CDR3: TGTGCCAGCAGCCGCGCCTGGACTAAATCCTCCTACGAGCAGTACTTC.